The T cell receptor beta chain under discussion was sequenced for a study of blood T cell repertoires in COVID-19. Across the study: Sites in the United States, Italy and Spain provided acute and convalescent COVID-19 samples. PBMCs, B-cell-depleted T cells, or T cells provided the cDNA or gDNA that made up the material.

Source study methods: Reference gene primer amplification gave estimated nucleated cell counts. Clones were read by immunoSEQ multiplex PCR, and TCRdb kept only the in-frame ones, dropping some. V and J calls and clone size come straight from that table; D and trimming were deduced from the DNA. The profile shows some 200,000 clones, approximately 90% of them singletons. Germline CDR1 is SGHKS and CDR2 is YYEKEE (reference sequence). There are 14 residues in the CDR3. V lost 2 bases to trimming and J lost 0 bases, with 6 bases between them. The sequencing sample was made of peripheral blood. The rearrangement joins TRBV5-5 to TRBJ1-5; D remains ambiguous. The receptor comes from a man between 60 and 75 years old with active or convalescent COVID-19. This chain's CDR3 is CASSFYVSNQPQHF. CDR3 DNA: TGTGCCAGCAGCTTCTACGTTAGCAATCAGCCCCAGCATTTT.